These 20 T cell receptor beta chains originate from one sample sequenced in a study of blood T cell repertoires in COVID-19. Profiled with immunoSEQ multiplex PCR; TCRdb holds only in-frame clones, not every one. The profile shows about 40,000 clones, around 80% of them singletons. The material sequenced was peripheral blood. Receptors were obtained from a man older than 75 with acute or convalescent COVID-19.

The chain has TRBV9 and TRBJ2-5, with D perhaps matching TRBD2 (7 bases). CDR1 is SGDLS and CDR2 is YYNGEE in the germline V gene. V was trimmed by 0 bases and J by 3 bases, leaving 12 bases between them. The CDR3 contains 15 residues. CDR3 loop: CASSVGGGREETQYF. CDR3 sequence (DNA): TGTGCCAGCAGCGTAGGGGGGGGCCGAGAAGAGACCCAGTACTTC.

The V gene is TRBV18, the J gene TRBJ2-2; D unclear. With 3 bases removed from V and 5 bases from J, the gap between germline ends came to 7 bases. The CDR3 is made up of 13 amino acids. Germline CDR1 reads KGHSH; CDR2 reads LQKENI. DNA for the CDR3: TGTGCCAGCTCACCCTCAGGAACCGGGGAGCTGTTTTTT. Translation gives CASSPSGTGELFF.

The chain joins TRBV4-2 to TRBJ1-1; D is possibly TRBD1 (6 bases). V was trimmed by 4 bases and J by 5 bases, leaving 14 bases between them. This CDR3 spans 14 amino acids. The germline V gene encodes CDR1 LGHNA and CDR2 YNFKEQ. The CDR3 DNA reads TGTGCCAGCAGCCCCGGACAGTCTGGGACTGAAGCTTTCTTT. This sequence encodes CASSPGQSGTEAFF.

In this sample, this clone turned up a few times. The chain links TRBV3-1 (or the pseudogene TRBV3-2) to TRBJ2-5; TRBD2 aligns across 7 bases. The CDR3 has 16 amino acids. Trimming cost V 0 bases and J 4 bases; bases outside gene matches: 8. Germline assignment: CDR1 LGHDT and CDR2 YNNKEL (reference sequence). The CDR3: CASSQDRGSRGETQYF. DNA for the CDR3: TGTGCCAGCAGCCAAGACCGCGGGAGTCGCGGAGAGACCCAGTACTTC.

V is TRBV5-8 and J is TRBJ1-1, with D perhaps TRBD1 (6 bases). The V end lost 4 bases, the J end lost 4 bases, and 17 bases lay between the germline ends. CDR1 and CDR2 from the germline V gene are SGHTS and YDEGEE. The CDR3 runs to 15 residues. The CDR3, as DNA: TGTGCCAGCAGCCCCCCCAACAGGGCTTCCACTGAAGCTTTCTTT. Translating it yields CASSPPNRASTEAFF. Variable domain in full (rest from reference TRBV5-8 and TRBJ1-1): EAGVTQSPTHLIKTRGQQATLRCSPISGHTSVYWYQQALGLGLQFLLWYDEGEERNRGNFPPRFSGRQFPNYSSELNVNALELEDSALYLCASSPPNRASTEAFFGQGTRLTVV.

This clone was detected only a few times. The rearrangement uses TRBV5-5 and TRBJ2-5; D is perhaps TRBD1 (5 bases). Trimming took 4 bases from V and 1 from J, leaving 14 bases between them. The CDR3 is 15 residues long. CDR1 is SGHKS and CDR2 is YYEKEE in the germline V gene (reference sequence). DNA for the CDR3: TGTGCCAGCAGCATAGGGTCGACAGTCCAAGAGACCCAGTACTTC. Translating gives CASSIGSTVQETQYF.

V gene TRBV18 combines with J gene TRBJ1-1; a weak D match, TRBD1 (6 bases). Germline CDR1 is KGHSH and CDR2 is LQKENI. The ends were cut back, 4 bases at V and 0 bases at J, with 18 bases in the middle. The CDR3 runs to 17 residues. CDR3 region: CASSLNVYRAMNTEAFF. In DNA, the CDR3 is TGTGCCAGCTCACTCAATGTCTACAGGGCTATGAACACTGAAGCTTTCTTT.

This clone was detected once. The gene calls are TRBV11-2 and TRBJ2-7, with a weak D call TRBD2 (5 bases). V was shortened by 1 base and J by 11 bases, with 12 bases between the two germline ends. Germline lookup yields CDR1 SGHAT and CDR2 FQNNGV. The CDR3 consists of 12 residues. The CDR3: CASSLGPTGEYF. CDR3 nucleotides: TGTGCCAGCAGCTTAGGCCCGACCGGGGAGTACTTC.

This chain uses TRBV5-1 with TRBJ2-1; D perhaps matches TRBD1 (5 bases). Trimming shortened V by 1 base and J by 8 bases, and 10 bases separated the two germline ends. CDR1 is SGHRS, CDR2 YFSETQ, per germline. The CDR3 consists of 13 residues. CDR3 nucleotides: TGCGCCAGCAGCTTGAGCAGGGCCCATGAGCAGTTCTTC. Its protein is CASSLSRAHEQFF.

The chain employs TRBV4-2 and TRBJ2-3; TRBD2 matches at 9 bases. This CDR3 has 13 residues. V gave up 8 bases and J gave up 5 bases; unmatched junction bases: 5. Germline CDR1 reads LGHNA; CDR2 reads YNFKEQ. The CDR3 region is CASGGGAKDTQYF. CDR3 in DNA: TGTGCCAGCGGCGGGGGGGCAAAAGATACGCAGTATTTT.

This clone ranks as medium-sized. The chain links TRBV18 to TRBJ1-4; the D is unclear. Trimming cost V 3 bases and J 0 bases, with 5 bases left between them. Germline CDR1 and CDR2: KGHSH and LQKENI. The CDR3 has 14 amino acids. The CDR3 here is CASSPGATNEKLFF. The CDR3 DNA sequence: TGTGCCAGCTCACCTGGAGCAACTAATGAAAAACTGTTTTTT.

The V gene is TRBV10-3, the J gene TRBJ2-1; the D gene is possibly TRBD2 (5 bases). This CDR3 comprises 16 residues. V lost 0 bases and J lost 0, with 9 bases in between. CDR1 and CDR2 (germline): ENHRY, SYGVKD. CDR3 DNA sequence: TGTGCCATCAGTGAGTCGTCGGGGAGCTCCTACAATGAGCAGTTCTTC. Amino acid sequence: CAISESSGSSYNEQFF.

The J gene is TRBJ1-2, the V gene TRBV6-5; maybe TRBD1 (5 bases). V gave up 6 bases and J gave up 6 bases, with 14 bases separating them. The V gene's germline CDR1 is MNHEY and CDR2 SVGAGI. This CDR3 contains 13 residues. This chain's CDR3 is CASRLGGGDGYTF. The CDR3 bases are TGTGCCAGCAGGCTCGGGGGAGGAGATGGCTACACCTTC.

The genes are TRBV10-2 and TRBJ2-2, with TRBD1 matching 10 bases. CDR3 length: 13 amino acids. J lost 8 bases, V lost 6 bases, and 3 bases had no gene match. Germline V gives CDR1 WSHSY, CDR2 SAAADI. The chain's CDR3 is CASRDRGWGELFF. CDR3 DNA sequence: TGCGCCAGCAGGGACAGGGGGTGGGGGGAGCTGTTTTTT.

The chain uses TRBV3-1 (or the pseudogene TRBV3-2) and TRBJ2-3, with 12 positions matching TRBD2. Germline CDR1 reads LGHDT; CDR2 reads YNNKEL (reference sequence). The CDR3 length is 16 residues. Trimming cost V 2 bases and J 9 bases; bases outside gene matches: 9. CDR3 residues: CASSQRSSGGAETQYF. DNA of the CDR3: TGTGCCAGCAGCCAAAGGTCTAGCGGGGGGGCGGAGACGCAGTATTTT.

The chain combines TRBV14 with TRBJ2-5; tentatively, D is TRBD2 (6 bases). CDR3 length: 16 residues. V dropped 0 bases and J dropped 5 bases, with 16 bases sitting between them. Germline V gene sequence: CDR1 SGHDN, CDR2 FVKESK. The CDR3 sequence is CASSQESGGKDETQYF. CDR3 coding DNA: TGTGCCAGCAGCCAAGAAAGCGGAGGGAAGGATGAGACCCAGTACTTC.

This clone turned up a few times. This chain joins TRBV3-1 (or the pseudogene TRBV3-2) and TRBJ1-5; a possible D gene is TRBD1 (6 bases). CDR3 length equals 15 residues. V was cut by 4 bases and J by 1 base, with 11 bases left in between. The germline gives CDR1 LGHDT, CDR2 YNNKEL (reference sequence). The CDR3: CASSRDIGSNQPQHF. The CDR3 DNA reads as TGTGCCAGCAGCCGGGACATCGGGAGCAATCAGCCCCAGCATTTT.

The chain recombines TRBV7-8 with TRBJ1-2; D gene uncertain. Trimming cost V 1 base and J 4 bases, with 13 bases left between them. This CDR3 has 15 amino acids. CDR1 is SGHVS and CDR2 is FQNEAQ in the germline V gene. CDR3: CASSLGMDGVYGYTF. CDR3 nucleotides: TGTGCCAGCAGCTTAGGGATGGACGGGGTCTATGGCTACACCTTC.

The V call is TRBV6-1, the J call TRBJ2-1; possible D gene TRBD1, 5 bases. V was shortened by 4 bases and J by 14 bases, with 18 bases between the two germline ends. Germline CDR1 reads MNHNS; CDR2 reads SASEGT. This CDR3 comprises 13 residues. The CDR3 bases are TGTGCCAGCAGTGGAGAGGCTACGAGCAGGGAGTTCTTC. The encoded protein is CASSGEATSREFF.

The CDR3 sequence is CASSFSQREVTDTQYF. The CDR3 DNA reads TGTGCCAGCAGCTTTAGTCAGCGGGAGGTCACAGATACGCAGTATTTT. The rearrangement uses TRBV7-6 and TRBJ2-3; 9 nucleotides align to TRBD2. There are 16 residues in the CDR3. The V gene's germline CDR1 is SGHVS and CDR2 FNYEAQ. The trim removed 3 bases at V and 2 bases at J, leaving 6 bases unmatched.